These 17 T cell receptor beta chains were sequenced from one sample in a study of brain T cells in children with intractable seizures. The method was immunoSEQ multiplex PCR; TCRdb's version includes in-frame clones alone and lacks a portion of them. Here the sample spans around 80,000 clones, around 91% being singletons. The sample was peripheral blood, taken at surgery. These receptors were obtained from a girl aged 2 to 10 with Rasmussen encephalitis and intractable seizures.

The chain uses TRBV9 and TRBJ1-4, with a possible D match to TRBD1 (6 bases). Germline CDR1 reads SGDLS; CDR2 reads YYNGEE. This CDR3 spans 17 amino acids. V lost 3 bases and J lost 7, with 22 bases in between. This CDR3 reads CASSGRIGTKEGEKLFF. Written as DNA, the CDR3 is TGTGCCAGCAGCGGACGTATCGGGACAAAAGAGGGTGAAAAACTGTTTTTT.

The rearrangement joins TRBV9 to TRBJ2-3; D not certain. CDR3 length equals 16 residues. V gave up 2 bases and J gave up 0 bases, with 13 bases separating them. The V gene's germline CDR1 is SGDLS and CDR2 YYNGEE. The CDR3 loop is CASSVTIGSSTDTQYF. For the CDR3, the DNA is TGTGCCAGCAGCGTTACTATTGGCTCTAGCACAGATACGCAGTATTTT.

V gene TRBV3-1 (or the pseudogene TRBV3-2) combines with J gene TRBJ2-1; a weak D match, TRBD2 (5 bases). The V gene lost 0 bases and the J gene lost 5 bases, with 14 bases spanning the gap. Germline CDR1 is LGHDT and CDR2 is YNNKEL (reference sequence). The CDR3 is 16 amino acids. The chain's CDR3 is CASSQDWYPGNNEQFF. The CDR3 nucleotides are TGTGCCAGCAGCCAAGATTGGTACCCGGGAAACAATGAGCAGTTCTTC.

The V and J genes are TRBV29-1 and TRBJ2-7; D might be TRBD2 (6 bases). Trimming pared 4 bases from V and 0 bases from J, leaving 10 bases between. Germline-derived CDR1 and CDR2 are SQVTM and ANQGSEA. This CDR3 is built from 13 residues. The CDR3 spells CSVVWRGSYEQYF. The CDR3 DNA follows: TGCAGCGTTGTGTGGCGGGGCTCCTACGAGCAGTACTTC.

This clone was detected a few times. The rearrangement uses TRBV27 and TRBJ1-6, with TRBD1 identical over 9 bases. CDR1 and CDR2 (germline): MNHEY, SMNVEV (reference sequence). CDR3 length equals 12 residues. The V gene end was trimmed by 8 bases and the J gene end by 10 bases; junction bases not matched to a gene: 3. The CDR3, as DNA: TGTGCCAGCGGACAGGGGAGGTCACCCCTCCACTTT. Translation gives CASGQGRSPLHF.

The chain carries TRBV2 and TRBJ2-3; D call uncertain. The ends were cut back, 4 bases at V and 1 base at J, with 9 bases in the middle. Germline V gives CDR1 SNHLY, CDR2 FYNNEI. This CDR3 has 14 residues. This CDR3 reads CASSVYRGTDTQYF. For the CDR3, the DNA is TGTGCCAGCAGTGTTTACCGGGGCACAGATACGCAGTATTTT.

The chain uses TRBV24-1 and TRBJ1-1; TRBD1 is a possible D gene (5 bases). The CDR3 is 13 residues long. Trimming took 5 bases from V and 1 from J, leaving 7 bases between them. Germline V gene data show CDR1 as KGHDR and CDR2 as SFDVKD. The DNA for the CDR3 is TGTGCCACCAGTGCGAGGGGGAACACTGAAGCTTTCTTT. As protein: CATSARGNTEAFF.

This clone appeared once. This chain joins TRBV28 and TRBJ2-7, with a weak D call TRBD2 (5 bases). The germline V gene has CDR1 MDHEN and CDR2 SYDVKM. Trimming took off 8 bases at V and 2 bases at J, with 10 bases between the two ends. There are 12 residues in the CDR3. The CDR3 is CASGRGTYEQYF. Written as DNA, the CDR3 is TGTGCCAGCGGTAGAGGGACCTACGAGCAGTACTTC.

The J gene is TRBJ2-3, the V gene TRBV10-1; 7 bases agree with TRBD1. Trimming at V came to 7 bases and at J to 2 bases, leaving 9 bases not matched to a gene. Germline-derived CDR1 and CDR2 are WNHNN and SYGVQD (reference sequence). The CDR3 runs 15 residues. The CDR3 DNA follows: TGCGCCAGCACTTCCCCAGGGGGTTCCACAGATACGCAGTATTTT. Amino acid sequence: CASTSPGGSTDTQYF.

The gene calls are TRBV2 and TRBJ2-4; the D gene could be TRBD1 or TRBD2 (5 bases each). The CDR3 is 16 residues long. Germline V gives CDR1 SNHLY, CDR2 FYNNEI. V dropped 3 bases and J dropped 5 bases, with 17 bases sitting between them. The CDR3 DNA reads TGTGCCAGCAGTGATTGGGGTTTGGGGGTAGAAAACATTCAGTACTTC. It codes for CASSDWGLGVENIQYF.

The chain couples TRBV30 to TRBJ1-4; D possibly corresponds to TRBD1 (5 bases). Per germline, CDR1 GTSNPN and CDR2 SVGIG (reference sequence). The V and J ends lost 6 bases and 8 bases respectively, with 16 bases between them. This CDR3 region has 13 residues. CDR3 in amino acids: CACNGGAGEKLFF. In DNA form, the CDR3 reads TGTGCCTGCAACGGAGGGGCAGGGGAAAAACTGTTTTTT.

This chain connects TRBV28 to TRBJ1-5; D not certain. The CDR3 sequence is 14 residues long. The V and J ends lost 4 bases and 7 bases respectively, with 14 bases between them. Germline CDR1 is MDHEN and CDR2 is SYDVKM. CDR3 DNA sequence: TGTGCCAGCAGTTCCCCTGGACGCGTCCAGCCCCAGCATTTT. It yields the protein CASSSPGRVQPQHF. Using reference TRBV28 and TRBJ1-5 for the parts outside the CDR3, the full variable domain is DVKVTQSSRYLVKRTGEKVFLECVQDMDHENMFWYRQDPGLGLRLIYFSYDVKMKEKGDIPEGYSVSREKKERFSLILESASTNQTSMYLCASSSPGRVQPQHFGDGTRLSIL.

The chain uses TRBV24-1 and TRBJ1-2; D is ambiguous. V lost 5 bases, J lost 8 bases, and 20 bases lay in between. In germline, CDR1 is KGHDR, CDR2 SFDVKD. The CDR3 is 15 residues long. CDR3 amino acids: CATSGLPGGSEGYTF. The CDR3 region has the DNA TGTGCCACCAGTGGTCTGCCAGGCGGTTCGGAAGGCTACACCTTC.

This sequence joins TRBV27 and TRBJ1-1; possible D gene TRBD1, 5 bases. V lost 2 bases to trimming and J lost 1 base, with 11 bases between them. Germline V gives CDR1 MNHEY, CDR2 SMNVEV (reference sequence). The CDR3 is made up of 15 amino acids. CDR3 loop: CASSLQGRANTEAFF. The CDR3 DNA sequence: TGTGCCAGCAGTTTACAGGGCAGGGCGAACACTGAAGCTTTCTTT.

The rearrangement links TRBV27 to TRBJ2-7, with 7 bases lining up with TRBD1. CDR1 is MNHEY and CDR2 is SMNVEV in the germline V gene (reference sequence). V lost 11 bases and J lost 0; bases outside the gene matches: 10. The CDR3 sequence is 14 residues long. The DNA of the CDR3 is TGTGCCCACGCCGGGACAGCGAACTCCTACGAGCAGTACTTC. This codes for CAHAGTANSYEQYF.

The table lists this clone with a count of one. The rearrangement joins TRBV5-1 to TRBJ2-1; possible D gene TRBD1, 5 bases. CDR1 and CDR2 from the germline V gene are SGHRS and YFSETQ. V gave up 4 bases and J gave up 0 bases, with 11 bases separating them. The CDR3 consists of 15 residues. The CDR3: CASSQDSDSYNEQFF. The DNA for the CDR3 is TGCGCCAGCAGCCAAGACAGTGACTCCTACAATGAGCAGTTCTTC.

The chain couples TRBV9 to TRBJ1-1; D uncertain. Trimming shortened V by 0 bases and J by 3 bases, and 3 bases separated the two germline ends. The CDR3 extends over 12 amino acids. CDR1 and CDR2 (germline): SGDLS, YYNGEE. The chain's CDR3 is CASSVVDTEAFF. The CDR3 bases are TGTGCCAGCAGCGTAGTCGACACTGAAGCTTTCTTT.